The 18 T cell receptor beta chains below were found in one sample sequenced in a study of T cells after posttransplantation cyclophosphamide. Busulfan-fludarabine conditioning, marrow transplant, and cyclophosphamide on days +3 and +4 were administered. Sequenced by immunoSEQ multiplex PCR; TCRdb stores in-frame clones only, minus some. The sample shows about 14,000 clones, none of them appearing just once. The sequencing used PBMCs, collected around 1,200 days after allogeneic stem cell transplant with posttransplant cyclophosphamide. These receptor sequences come from a female patient between 40 and 50 years old who received an allogeneic stem cell transplant from a related donor, was CMV-positive, and had no GVHD. Part of the T cells may come from the graft donor.

Concerning this clone: A much larger clone sits a single nucleotide away, making a read error possible. The V call is TRBV9, the J call TRBJ2-1, with D hard to call. CDR1 and CDR2 (germline): SGDLS, YYNGEE. Trimming stripped 4 bases from V and 0 bases from J, with 14 bases between. The length of the CDR3 is 16 residues. The CDR3 protein is CASSPVAGGSYNEQFF. The CDR3 coding sequence is TGTGCCAGCAGCCCCGTTGCTGGCGGCTCCTACAATGAGCAGTTCTTC.

This clone showed up many times. This rearrangement joins TRBV5-1 to TRBJ1-2; the D gene is possibly TRBD1 (5 bases). CDR1 and CDR2 (germline): SGHRS, YFSETQ. Deletions cut 0 bases from V and 3 bases from J, with 12 bases between. This CDR3 has 15 amino acids. CDR3 bases: TGCGCCAGCAGCTTGGGGGGAACAGGTGACTATGGCTACACCTTC. Amino acid sequence: CASSLGGTGDYGYTF.

The chain links TRBV28 to TRBJ1-3; no firm D call. The CDR3 has 17 amino acids. With 5 bases removed from V and 0 bases from J, the gap between germline ends came to 17 bases. Germline V CDR1 and CDR2: MDHEN, SYDVKM. The chain's CDR3 is CASSQRSAGISGNTIYF. CDR3 coding DNA: TGTGCCAGCAGTCAAAGAAGTGCGGGGATCTCTGGAAACACCATATATTTT.

This clone was counted between two and nine times. The chain has TRBV10-3 and TRBJ1-3; unclear D gene. The CDR3 spans 17 residues. Trimming took off 5 bases at V and 0 bases at J, with 17 bases between the two ends. CDR1 ENHRY and CDR2 SYGVKD come from the germline V gene. The CDR3 region has the DNA TGTGCCATCAGTCCGTTTGACATTCCGAGCTCTGGAAACACCATATATTTT. This sequence encodes CAISPFDIPSSGNTIYF.

The chain couples TRBV5-6 to TRBJ2-5; 9 nucleotides agree with TRBD1. The J call may be wrong; the DNA end is better matched by TRBJ2-7. Germline V CDR1 and CDR2: SGHDT, YYEEEE. The CDR3 spans 15 residues. The CDR3 coding sequence is TGTGCCAGCAGTAGATTCCGGGACAGGGACAACGAGCAGTACTTC. As protein: CASSRFRDRDNEQYF.

This clone was detected many times. J is TRBJ2-1 and V is TRBV29-1; 13 nucleotides match TRBD2. Germline V gene lookup returns CDR1 SQVTM and CDR2 ANQGSEA. Germline trimming cut 3 bases from V and 10 bases from J; bases unmatched to any gene: 3. The CDR3 covers 13 residues. CDR3 residues: CSVEGLAGREQFF. CDR3 in DNA: TGCAGCGTTGAGGGACTAGCGGGGAGGGAGCAGTTCTTC.

There are many counts of this clone. The CDR3 loop is CASSLRDSNQETQYF. For the CDR3, the DNA is TGTGCCAGCTCCCTCCGGGACAGCAACCAAGAGACCCAGTACTTC. The V and J genes are TRBV18 and TRBJ2-5, with TRBD1 identical over 7 bases. CDR3 length equals 15 residues. Germline V lookup: CDR1 KGHSH, CDR2 LQKENI. Losses at the gene ends were 6 bases for V and 0 bases for J; bases not matched to a gene: 7.

This clone was recorded at least ten times. V and J are TRBV6-5 and TRBJ2-3, with D possibly being TRBD1 (5 bases). CDR3 length equals 15 residues. The germline V gene encodes CDR1 MNHEY and CDR2 SVGAGI. Trimming shortened V by 2 bases and J by 0 bases, and 9 bases separated the two germline ends. This chain's CDR3 is CASSYGATSTDTQYF. In nucleotides, the CDR3 is TGTGCCAGCAGTTACGGGGCGACTAGCACAGATACGCAGTATTTT.

This clone was recorded a few times. The CDR3 nucleotides are TGTGCCAGCAGCACCCGTCCAGGGGGGGAGACCCAGTACTTC. Amino acid sequence: CASSTRPGGETQYF. The rearrangement joins TRBV7-3 to TRBJ2-5, with D perhaps matching TRBD1 (7 bases). With 5 bases removed from V and 5 bases from J, the gap between germline ends came to 15 bases. The CDR3 is 14 amino acids. Germline V lookup: CDR1 SGHTA, CDR2 FQGTGA. Complete variable domain (other parts from reference TRBV7-3 and TRBJ2-5): GAGVSQTPSNKVTEKGKYVELRCDPISGHTALYWYRQSLGQGPEFLIYFQGTGAADDSGLPNDRFFAVRPEGSVSTLKIQRTERGDSAVYLCASSTRPGGETQYFGPGTRLLVL.

This clone showed up many times. This CDR3 reads CASSPILGGNTEAFF. The CDR3 DNA follows: TGTGCCAGCAGTCCGATCCTAGGGGGTAACACTGAAGCTTTCTTT. The V and J genes are TRBV6-5 and TRBJ1-1, with D possibly being TRBD1 (6 bases). Deletions cut 5 bases from V and 2 bases from J, with 15 bases between. The CDR3 spans 15 residues. Germline CDR1 reads MNHEY; CDR2 reads SVGAGI.

The J gene is TRBJ2-5, the V gene TRBV6-5; 10 bases align to TRBD1. The CDR3 runs to 13 residues. Germline V gives CDR1 MNHEY, CDR2 SVGAGI. The V segment lost 7 bases and the J segment 14 bases; nucleotides outside the gene matches: 13. The chain's CDR3 is CASTPRGGTGVYF. The CDR3 DNA reads TGTGCCAGCACTCCCCGTGGGGGGACAGGGGTATACTTC.

This clone was observed a few times. The V call is TRBV4-1, the J call TRBJ2-2, with 9 bases fitting TRBD2. V lost 3 bases and J lost 3; bases outside the gene matches: 11. The CDR3 runs to 18 residues. In germline, CDR1 is MGHRA, CDR2 YSYEKL. DNA of the CDR3: TGCGCCAGCAGCCACCTCGGTCGCGGGGGGGCAGACACCGGGGAGCTGTTTTTT. Its translation is CASSHLGRGGADTGELFF.

This clone was detected many times. This chain uses TRBV6-5 with TRBJ1-1; TRBD1 matches 7 bases. This CDR3 region has 13 residues. Germline V CDR1 and CDR2: MNHEY, SVGAGI. J gave up 3 bases and V 5 bases, and 3 bases lay outside the gene matches. The CDR3 DNA sequence: TGTGCCAGCAGTGACACAGGGGACACTGAAGCTTTCTTT. Translation gives CASSDTGDTEAFF.

The chain uses TRBV27 and TRBJ2-1; maybe TRBD2 (6 bases). V was pared by 2 bases and J by 6 bases, with 8 bases between. Germline V CDR1 and CDR2: MNHEY, SMNVEV (reference sequence). CDR3 size: 13 residues. CDR3 amino acids: CASSLGRFNEQFF. CDR3 in DNA: TGTGCCAGCAGTTTAGGGAGGTTCAATGAGCAGTTCTTC.

This chain connects TRBV5-4 to TRBJ2-2, with TRBD2 matching over 8 bases. The CDR3 runs 16 residues. Germline trimming cut 0 bases from V and 6 bases from J; bases unmatched to any gene: 7. The germline V gene has CDR1 SGHNT and CDR2 YYREEE (reference sequence). The CDR3 is CASSLAPAGAPGELFF. For the CDR3, the DNA is TGTGCCAGCAGCTTGGCCCCAGCGGGGGCCCCCGGGGAGCTGTTTTTT. The whole variable domain, remainder taken from reference TRBV5-4 and TRBJ2-2, is ETGVTQSPTHLIKTRGQQVTLRCSSQSGHNTVSWYQQALGQGPQFIFQYYREEENGRGNFPPRFSGLQFPNYSSELNVNALELDDSALYLCASSLAPAGAPGELFFGEGSRLTVL.

There are many counts of this clone. The V call is TRBV7-6, the J call TRBJ1-3; D is unresolved. In germline, CDR1 is SGHVS, CDR2 FNYEAQ. The V gene lost 5 bases and the J gene lost 2 bases, with 7 bases spanning the gap. The CDR3 runs to 13 residues. CDR3: CASSTGTGNTIYF. The DNA for the CDR3 is TGTGCCAGCAGCACCGGGACTGGAAACACCATATATTTT.

This clone showed up just a few times. The chain uses TRBV5-6 and TRBJ2-2; TRBD1 matches 9 bases. Germline-derived CDR1 and CDR2 are SGHDT and YYEEEE. J was trimmed by 6 bases and V by 1 base; bases with no gene match: 10. This CDR3 spans 17 amino acids. The CDR3 DNA sequence: TGTGCCAGCAGCTTGAAGCGGACAGGGGTGAATGCCGGGGAGCTGTTTTTT. This translates into CASSLKRTGVNAGELFF.

This clone has ten or more counts. The genes are TRBV7-8 and TRBJ1-1; tentatively, D is TRBD1 (6 bases). V shed 5 bases and J shed 7 bases, with 17 bases lying between them. The germline V gene encodes CDR1 SGHVS and CDR2 FQNEAQ. The CDR3 totals 14 residues. The CDR3 bases are TGTGCCAGCAGCCGCCGGGGGGCGCGGGTTGAAGCTTTCTTT. It codes for CASSRRGARVEAFF.